This T cell receptor beta chain emerged from a study of cytomegalovirus exposure and HLA in healthy donors. The study, taken as a whole, reports: Accounts indicate the classifier identified cytomegalovirus status with strong specificity and sensitivity. Cytomegalovirus-associated status was assigned to 164 TCR beta chains.

This CDR3 region has 16 residues. V was pared by 2 bases and J by 8 bases, with 18 bases between. CDR1 and CDR2 from the germline V gene are SGHVS and FQNEAQ. Sequenced by immunoSEQ multiplex PCR; TCRdb stores in-frame clones only, minus some. The table records 100,000 to 150,000 clones, roughly nine tenths of them present only once. To note about this clone: Its specificity is not known.

The chain combines TRBV7-8 with TRBJ1-4, with a weak D call TRBD1 (6 bases). Sequencing input: PBMCs. The source of this sequence is a woman aged 18-30 years in good health and CMV-seronegative. CDR3 sequence (DNA): TGTGCCAGCAGCTTATGGGTGGGCGGACAGTTAGAAAAACTGTTTTTT. As protein: CASSLWVGGQLEKLFF.